The 32 T cell receptor beta chains listed next were all sequenced from one sample in a study of T cell responses to AZD1222 COVID-19 vaccine. Sequencing was performed with immunoSEQ multiplex PCR; in TCRdb, only in-frame clones are kept and a portion is missing. The sample records approximately 90,000 clones, approximately 88% being singletons. Sequencing was performed on peripheral blood, taken on day 0 of AZD1222 vaccination. These receptors were collected from an adult in good health.

In nucleotides, the CDR3 is TGTGCCAGCAAAGGGACCTGGGGCACTGAAGCTTTCTTT. Protein: CASKGTWGTEAFF. The chain employs TRBV6-5 and TRBJ1-1, with TRBD1 as a possible D gene (5 bases). CDR1 and CDR2 (germline): MNHEY, SVGAGI. Trimming took 7 bases from V and 4 from J, leaving 13 bases between them. This CDR3 is 13 amino acids long.

The chain is built from TRBV27 and TRBJ1-3; D not certain. The CDR3 extends over 14 amino acids. Per the germline V gene, CDR1 is MNHEY and CDR2 is SMNVEV (reference sequence). The V end lost 5 bases, the J end lost 0 bases, and 8 bases lay between the germline ends. CDR3 loop: CASSRGFSGNTIYF. The DNA for the CDR3 is TGTGCCAGCAGTCGAGGGTTCTCTGGAAACACCATATATTTT.

The chain has TRBV4-2 and TRBJ1-6; weak D call: TRBD1 (5 bases). This CDR3 has 16 residues. V lost 0 bases and J lost 10, with 16 bases in between. Germline assignment: CDR1 LGHNA and CDR2 YNFKEQ. CDR3 bases: TGTGCCAGCAGCCAAGAGCTGTCAGGGATTTACTCACCCCTCCACTTT. The encoded protein is CASSQELSGIYSPLHF.

This chain connects TRBV27 to TRBJ2-7; 10 nucleotides align to TRBD2. The ends lost 5 bases at V and 3 bases at J; junction bases unmatched: 4. The CDR3 has 14 amino acids. From germline, CDR1 is MNHEY and CDR2 SMNVEV (reference sequence). CDR3 sequence (DNA): TGTGCCAGCAGTCTACTAGCGGGGCTCTACGAGCAGTACTTC. It is translated as CASSLLAGLYEQYF.

V gene TRBV9 combines with J gene TRBJ2-3, with D uncertain. The CDR3 is made up of 12 amino acids. Trimming stripped 4 bases from V and 2 bases from J, with 5 bases between. The germline V gene has CDR1 SGDLS and CDR2 YYNGEE. CDR3 sequence: CASSLITDTQYF. As DNA, the CDR3 is TGTGCCAGCAGCCTTATCACAGATACGCAGTATTTT.

The V and J genes are TRBV2 and TRBJ2-3; D gene ambiguous. The CDR3 runs to 12 residues. Germline loops: CDR1 SNHLY, CDR2 FYNNEI. V lost 8 bases to trimming and J lost 6 bases, with 12 bases between them. The CDR3 coding sequence is TGTGCCAGCCGTCACATGATGGATACGCAGTATTTT. It yields the protein CASRHMMDTQYF.

The chain uses TRBV2 and TRBJ1-5, with D perhaps TRBD1 (6 bases). The V and J ends lost 3 bases and 6 bases respectively, with 12 bases between them. From germline, CDR1 is SNHLY and CDR2 FYNNEI. This CDR3 is 14 amino acids long. The CDR3 spells CASSEVGGAQPQHF. The CDR3 DNA is TGTGCCAGCAGTGAGGTAGGGGGAGCTCAGCCCCAGCATTTT.

This clone is a singleton in its sample. This CDR3 reads CASSEPGQGTYEQYF. CDR3 bases: TGTGCCAGCAGCGAGCCGGGACAGGGGACTTACGAGCAGTACTTC. The V gene is TRBV6-5, the J gene TRBJ2-7; 10 bases are shared with TRBD1. Germline loops: CDR1 MNHEY, CDR2 SVGAGI. Trimming at V came to 6 bases and at J to 4 bases, leaving 9 bases not matched to a gene. There are 15 residues in the CDR3.

The CDR3 nucleotides read TGTGCCAGCAGCTTGGGACTAGCGGGAGGGAATGAGCAGTTCTTC. Its protein product is CASSLGLAGGNEQFF. The rearrangement uses TRBV7-8 and TRBJ2-1; 16 nucleotides agree with TRBD2. Germline values: CDR1 SGHVS, CDR2 FQNEAQ. The CDR3 length is 15 residues. Trimming cost V 3 bases and J 7 bases; bases outside gene matches: 0.

The chain combines TRBV6-1 with TRBJ1-5; 7 bases fit TRBD1. J gave up 1 base and V 2 bases, and 8 bases lay outside the gene matches. CDR3 length equals 17 residues. The germline V gene encodes CDR1 MNHNS and CDR2 SASEGT. The CDR3, as DNA: TGTGCCAGCAGTGAACTAAGGGGGCAGATGAGCAATCAGCCCCAGCATTTT. This encodes CASSELRGQMSNQPQHF.

This chain connects TRBV18 to TRBJ2-7; 9 bases align to TRBD1. Losses at the gene ends were 3 bases for V and 7 bases for J; bases not matched to a gene: 1. The CDR3 totals 12 residues. Looked up from germline, CDR1 is KGHSH and CDR2 is LQKENI. DNA of the CDR3: TGTGCCAGCTCACCCGGGACAGGGGAGCAGTACTTC. It yields the protein CASSPGTGEQYF.

V is TRBV11-3 and J is TRBJ2-3; D may be TRBD2 (5 bases). The CDR3 loop spans 14 amino acids. From germline, CDR1 is SGHNT and CDR2 YENEEA. V lost 3 bases and J lost 0, with 7 bases in between. The CDR3 region has the DNA TGTGCCAGCAGCTTCGAGGGAAGCACAGATACGCAGTATTTT. Residues: CASSFEGSTDTQYF.

This clone appeared a single time. CDR3 DNA: TGTGCCAGCAGCAAAGAGGAAGGGACCGAACCTTATGGCTACACCTTC. This sequence encodes CASSKEEGTEPYGYTF. The V call is TRBV21-1, the J call TRBJ1-2. TRBV21-1 is a known pseudogene. This CDR3 comprises 16 residues.

V gene TRBV11-2 combines with J gene TRBJ2-1, with D possibly matching TRBD1 (5 bases). Germline V gene lookup returns CDR1 SGHAT and CDR2 FQNNGV. The CDR3 totals 13 residues. The V and J ends lost 7 bases and 9 bases respectively, with 16 bases between them. DNA of the CDR3: TGTGCCAGCACTAGAATCCAAAGGGGTGAGCAGTTCTTC. Translated, it gives CASTRIQRGEQFF.

The chain is built from TRBV2 and TRBJ2-1, with 11 bases identical to TRBD2. Trimming took 7 bases from V and 8 from J; bases not matched to a gene: 13. Germline V gives CDR1 SNHLY, CDR2 FYNNEI. The CDR3 is 16 amino acids. CDR3 protein: CASNKNSRLAGYEQFF. The CDR3 DNA follows: TGTGCCAGCAACAAAAACTCTCGACTAGCGGGATATGAGCAGTTCTTC.

The J gene is TRBJ2-5, the V gene TRBV18; 7 nucleotides agree with TRBD1. Germline values: CDR1 KGHSH, CDR2 LQKENI. This CDR3 has 14 amino acids. V lost 3 bases, J lost 1 base, and 2 bases stayed unmatched. CDR3 region: CASSPDRAQETQYF. CDR3 nucleotide sequence: TGTGCCAGCTCACCCGACAGGGCCCAAGAGACCCAGTACTTC.

The chain carries TRBV5-4 and TRBJ2-7, with D perhaps TRBD1 or TRBD2 (5 bases each). Trimming took 4 bases from V and 4 from J, leaving 15 bases between them. Germline V gene lookup returns CDR1 SGHNT and CDR2 YYREEE (reference sequence). This CDR3 comprises 14 residues. The CDR3 region has the DNA TGTGCCAGCAGCCCTGAGGGACCAGGATACGAGCAGTACTTC. As protein: CASSPEGPGYEQYF.

The rearrangement joins TRBV3-1 (or the pseudogene TRBV3-2) to TRBJ1-1, with no clear D. The CDR3 is 17 amino acids. V was trimmed by 3 bases and J by 6 bases, leaving 23 bases between them. In germline, CDR1 is LGHDT, CDR2 YNNKEL (reference sequence). CDR3 residues: CASSQGMTREALPEAFF. CDR3 DNA sequence: TGTGCCAGCAGCCAGGGTATGACCCGAGAGGCCCTGCCTGAAGCTTTCTTT.

The gene calls are TRBV12-3 or TRBV12-4 and TRBJ1-2; a possible D gene is TRBD1 (6 bases). The CDR3 loop spans 13 amino acids. V shed 8 bases and J shed 4 bases, with 14 bases lying between them. This CDR3 is CASRRQEFYGYTF. CDR3 DNA sequence: TGTGCCAGCCGACGACAGGAGTTCTATGGCTACACCTTC.

The chain links TRBV7-6 to TRBJ2-1; D is perhaps TRBD1 or TRBD2 (5 bases each). This CDR3 spans 21 amino acids. V lost 5 bases, J lost 6 bases, and 35 bases lay in between. Germline V gene sequence: CDR1 SGHVS, CDR2 FNYEAQ. CDR3 sequence (DNA): TGTGCCAGCAGCCCAACCAAGTCGACCTCCGGGACCACTCGATTGGGCAATGAGCAGTTCTTC. Protein product: CASSPTKSTSGTTRLGNEQFF.

CDR3 loop: CASTRRINYGYTF. The CDR3 coding sequence is TGTGCCAGCACAAGGCGCATTAACTATGGCTACACCTTC. The V call is TRBV12-3 or TRBV12-4, the J call TRBJ1-2; no clear D. The V and J ends lost 7 bases and 1 base respectively, with 10 bases between them. CDR3 size: 13 residues.

The chain has TRBV13 and TRBJ2-7; 12 nucleotides match TRBD2. This CDR3 contains 15 residues. V trimming: 6 bases; J trimming: 6 bases; junction bases outside the gene matches: 9. Looked up from germline, CDR1 is PRHDT and CDR2 is FYEKMQ (reference sequence). The CDR3 DNA is TGTGCCAGCAGGTTGAGACTAGCGGGAGTTCGCGAGCAGTACTTC. It is translated as CASRLRLAGVREQYF.

The chain recombines TRBV11-2 with TRBJ1-2; D not resolved. V was trimmed by 5 bases and J by 3 bases, leaving 13 bases between them. Germline CDR1 is SGHAT and CDR2 is FQNNGV. The CDR3 has 14 residues. The CDR3, as DNA: TGTGCCAGCAGCACAATCACGGGTGACTATGGCTACACCTTC. Translated, it gives CASSTITGDYGYTF. Full variable domain (missing parts from reference TRBV11-2 and TRBJ1-2): EAGVAQSPRYKIIEKRQSVAFWCNPISGHATLYWYQQILGQGPKLLIQFQNNGVVDDSQLPKDRFSAERLKGVDSTLKIQPAKLEDSAVYLCASSTITGDYGYTFGSGTRLTVV.

The V and J genes are TRBV24-1 and TRBJ2-2; D is perhaps TRBD2 (6 bases). Per the germline V gene, CDR1 is KGHDR and CDR2 is SFDVKD. The V gene lost 7 bases and the J gene lost 1 base, with 15 bases spanning the gap. There are 16 residues in the CDR3. CDR3 sequence reads: CATSPPEAGNTGELFF. The CDR3 DNA reads as TGTGCCACCAGCCCCCCGGAAGCGGGGAACACCGGGGAGCTGTTTTTT.

This chain links TRBV5-5 with TRBJ2-7, with TRBD2 as a possible D gene (5 bases). This CDR3 has 13 residues. Germline CDR1 reads SGHKS; CDR2 reads YYEKEE (reference sequence). V was cut by 0 bases and J by 5 bases, with 9 bases left in between. The CDR3 loop is CASSLDPGNEQYF. The CDR3, as DNA: TGTGCCAGCAGCTTGGATCCGGGGAACGAGCAGTACTTC. The full variable domain, rest sourced from reference TRBV5-5 and TRBJ2-7, is DAGVTQSPTHLIKTRGQQVTLRCSPISGHKSVSWYQQVLGQGPQFIFQYYEKEERGRGNFPDRFSARQFPNYSSELNVNALLLGDSALYLCASSLDPGNEQYFGPGTRLTVT.

This clone is a singleton in its sample. Other DNA sequences from this sample encode an identical CDR3 as well. The chain links TRBV20-1 to TRBJ2-7; D perhaps matches TRBD1 (6 bases). Deletions cut 3 bases from V and 3 bases from J, with 6 bases between. Germline V gives CDR1 DFQATT, CDR2 SNEGSKA (reference sequence). This CDR3 contains 11 residues. CDR3 in DNA: TGCAGTGCTAGGGACAGCTACGAGCAGTACTTC. This encodes CSARDSYEQYF.

The rearrangement links TRBV27 to TRBJ2-7; 13 bases line up with TRBD2. CDR1 is MNHEY and CDR2 is SMNVEV in the germline V gene (reference sequence). The CDR3 totals 13 residues. Trimming at V came to 9 bases and at J to 5 bases, leaving 4 bases not matched to a gene. The CDR3 coding sequence is TGTGCCAGTCGACTAGCGGGAGGCCACGAGCAGTACTTC. Translating it yields CASRLAGGHEQYF.

This clone came up a few times. The rearrangement links TRBV27 to TRBJ1-6; tentatively, D is TRBD1 (5 bases). Germline V lookup: CDR1 MNHEY, CDR2 SMNVEV (reference sequence). Deletions cut 2 bases from V and 9 bases from J, with 11 bases between. This CDR3 contains 14 residues. The CDR3 spells CASSLDSFGSPLHF. CDR3 nucleotide sequence: TGTGCCAGCAGTTTAGACAGTTTTGGTTCACCCCTCCACTTT.

CDR3 amino acids: CASRDRENSPLHF. CDR3 nucleotides: TGTGCCAGTCGGGACAGGGAGAATTCACCCCTCCACTTT. The J gene is TRBJ1-6, the V gene TRBV19, with 9 bases fitting TRBD1. CDR3 size: 13 residues. Trimming took 8 bases from V and 7 from J; bases not matched to a gene: 3. Per germline, CDR1 LNHDA and CDR2 SQIVND (reference sequence). Full variable domain (remainder filled in from reference TRBV19 and TRBJ1-6): DGGITQSPKYLFRKEGQNVTLSCEQNLNHDAMYWYRQDPGQGLRLIYYSQIVNDFQKGDIAEGYSVSREKKESFPLTVTSAQKNPTAFYLCASRDRENSPLHFGNGTRLTVT.

This chain uses TRBV18 with TRBJ1-1; 9 bases are shared with TRBD1. The CDR3 sequence is 13 residues long. The germline V gene has CDR1 KGHSH and CDR2 LQKENI. After removal of 6 bases from V and 4 bases from J, the junction contained 3 bases not matched to a gene. In nucleotides, the CDR3 is TGTGCCAGCTCGCAACAGGGGGCCACTGAAGCTTTCTTT. This translates into CASSQQGATEAFF.

V gene TRBV7-9 combines with J gene TRBJ1-4; D possibly corresponds to TRBD1 (5 bases). Germline CDR1 reads SEHNR; CDR2 reads FQNEAQ (reference sequence). V shed 1 base and J shed 5 bases, with 17 bases lying between them. The CDR3 is made up of 17 amino acids. The CDR3 DNA is TGTGCCAGCAGCTTAGAAGGGGTGGGCAGACCCAATGAAAAACTGTTTTTT. Translating gives CASSLEGVGRPNEKLFF.

J is TRBJ1-5 and V is TRBV28; 8 nucleotides agree with TRBD1. This CDR3 has 16 amino acids. Germline V gene data show CDR1 as MDHEN and CDR2 as SYDVKM. J was trimmed by 4 bases and V by 6 bases; bases with no gene match: 11. CDR3 nucleotides: TGTGCCAGCAGACCCACCGGGACAGGTTATAATCAGCCCCAGCATTTT. Translating gives CASRPTGTGYNQPQHF.